The 16 T cell receptor beta chains listed next were all sequenced from one sample in a study of long-term antiretroviral therapy in people with HIV. Investigators performed immunoSEQ version v3.0 at survey level. The data were produced by immunoSEQ multiplex PCR, yet TCRdb's version contains in-frame clones alone and is incomplete. The data hold about 33,000 clones, with around three quarters observed a single time. The sample was unsorted PBMCs, taken 2 years after starting antiretroviral therapy. These receptors all stem from a woman aged 50 to 65 with HIV.

This clone has a handful of counts. The V and J genes are TRBV7-9 and TRBJ2-5; no definite D call. V lost 0 bases, J lost 1 base, and 6 bases lay in between. The CDR3 is made up of 14 amino acids. Germline values: CDR1 SEHNR, CDR2 FQNEAQ (reference sequence). The CDR3 reads CASSLAAAQETQYF. The CDR3 bases are TGTGCCAGCAGCTTAGCCGCAGCCCAAGAGACCCAGTACTTC.

The V call is TRBV28, the J call TRBJ2-3, with D unclear. Trimming removed 4 bases from V and 12 bases from J, with 8 bases in between. CDR3 length: 10 residues. Germline CDR1 is MDHEN and CDR2 is SYDVKM. CDR3 in amino acids: CASSSYYQYF. The CDR3, as DNA: TGTGCCAGCAGTTCATATTACCAGTATTTT.

Within the sample, this clone is medium-sized. This chain links TRBV7-6 with TRBJ1-2; 7 nucleotides agree with TRBD1. CDR1 and CDR2 (germline): SGHVS, FNYEAQ. V lost 1 base and J lost 7; bases outside the gene matches: 9. The CDR3 is made up of 15 amino acids. The CDR3 nucleotides read TGTGCCAGCAGCTTAGATCAAGGGGGCGCGGGTGGCTACACCTTC. Its protein is CASSLDQGGAGGYTF.

The chain links TRBV2 to TRBJ1-6; TRBD1 is a possible D gene (5 bases). Germline lookup yields CDR1 SNHLY and CDR2 FYNNEI. CDR3 length: 19 amino acids. The V gene lost 5 bases and the J gene lost 9 bases, with 29 bases spanning the gap. This chain's CDR3 is CASSIRSRLGVGGGSPLHF. The CDR3 DNA sequence: TGTGCCAGCAGTATTAGAAGCCGGCTCGGGGTCGGGGGGGGTTCACCCCTCCACTTT.

V usage is TRBV29-1 and J usage is TRBJ2-3, with D hard to call. The CDR3 contains 15 residues. With 2 bases removed from V and 2 bases from J, the gap between germline ends came to 14 bases. The germline CDR1 and CDR2 sequences are SQVTM and ANQGSEA. CDR3 DNA sequence: TGCAGCGTTGAATGGAGATATCGCTCCACAGATACGCAGTATTTT. It yields the protein CSVEWRYRSTDTQYF.

A few counts support this clone. The CDR3: CASSFYPRGGGDGELFF. CDR3 coding DNA: TGTGCCAGCAGCTTCTACCCGCGGGGGGGCGGAGACGGGGAGCTGTTTTTT. This chain joins TRBV2 and TRBJ2-2; TRBD2 matches at 9 bases. The germline gives CDR1 SNHLY, CDR2 FYNNEI. CDR3 size: 17 residues. The J segment lost 7 bases and the V segment lost 6 bases, leaving 15 bases of the junction unmatched.

The genes are TRBV19 and TRBJ2-3; 9 positions match TRBD2. CDR1 and CDR2 from the germline V gene are LNHDA and SQIVND (reference sequence). V dropped 4 bases and J dropped 2; count of bases not matched to a gene: 7. The length of the CDR3 is 16 residues. CDR3: CASSTLAGAFTDTQYF. The DNA for the CDR3 is TGTGCCAGTAGTACCTTAGCGGGGGCCTTCACAGATACGCAGTATTTT.

This clone was observed a few times. CDR3 loop: CAWRYRLLPLHF. The CDR3 DNA follows: TGTGCCTGGAGGTACCGATTGCTCCCCCTCCACTTT. The chain employs TRBV30 and TRBJ1-6; D ambiguous. Trimming removed 3 bases at V and 13 bases at J, with 13 bases between. The length of the CDR3 is 12 residues. Looked up from germline, CDR1 is GTSNPN and CDR2 is SVGIG (reference sequence).

This chain uses TRBV27 with TRBJ1-4; possibly TRBD1 for D (5 bases). Germline-derived CDR1 and CDR2 are MNHEY and SMNVEV (reference sequence). The CDR3 runs to 15 residues. Trimming left V 4 bases short and J 0 bases short, with 9 bases between. CDR3 protein: CASSSYRTTNEKLFF. The CDR3 coding sequence is TGTGCCAGCAGTTCCTACAGGACAACTAATGAAAAACTGTTTTTT.

The rearrangement uses TRBV6-5 and TRBJ2-3; D gene unclear. Between the trimmed V and J ends, which lost 8 bases and 4 bases, there was a span of 16 bases. Germline CDR1 and CDR2: MNHEY and SVGAGI. CDR3 length equals 14 residues. The CDR3: CASSFSGFPDTQYF. The CDR3 nucleotides read TGTGCCAGCTCTTTTTCCGGGTTCCCAGATACGCAGTATTTT.

The V and J genes are TRBV6-5 and TRBJ2-1, with D unresolved. The CDR3 runs to 11 residues. V shed 1 base and J shed 6 bases, with 1 base lying between them. The germline CDR1 and CDR2 sequences are MNHEY and SVGAGI. CDR3 in DNA: TGTGCCAGCAGTTACTTCAATGAGCAGTTCTTC. Encoded protein: CASSYFNEQFF.

V gene TRBV25-1 combines with J gene TRBJ1-1, with TRBD1 as a possible D gene (6 bases). The CDR3 contains 14 residues. V was trimmed by 4 bases and J by 0 bases, leaving 9 bases between them. Germline CDR1 MGHDK, CDR2 SYGVNS. The CDR3 loop is CASSVGGLNTEAFF. In DNA, the CDR3 is TGTGCCAGCAGTGTCGGGGGCTTGAACACTGAAGCTTTCTTT.

This clone appeared a single time. The chain recombines TRBV10-2 with TRBJ1-5; the D is unclear. The germline V gene has CDR1 WSHSY and CDR2 SAAADI. V was shortened by 5 bases and J by 8 bases, with 7 bases between the two germline ends. This CDR3 is 11 amino acids long. The CDR3 sequence is CASSHGEPQHF. In DNA form, the CDR3 reads TGCGCCAGCAGTCACGGTGAGCCCCAGCATTTT.

The J gene is TRBJ2-7, the V gene TRBV6-1, with 8 positions matching TRBD1. Trimming cost V 3 bases and J 2 bases; bases outside gene matches: 9. This CDR3 spans 16 amino acids. CDR1 and CDR2 from the germline V gene are MNHNS and SASEGT. The CDR3 DNA is TGTGCCAGCAGTGACCCTCGACAGGGGAAAACCTACGAGCAGTACTTC. It yields the protein CASSDPRQGKTYEQYF.

This clone has just one count. The chain combines TRBV30 with TRBJ1-1; D is unclear. This CDR3 has 11 amino acids. The V gene's germline CDR1 is GTSNPN and CDR2 SVGIG (reference sequence). Trimming cost V 0 bases and J 7 bases, with 6 bases left between them. The CDR3 bases are TGTGCCTGGAGTGTAACCCGTGAAGCTTTCTTT. This gives the protein CAWSVTREAFF. The full variable domain, completed using reference TRBV30 and TRBJ1-1, is SQTIHQWPATLVQPVGSPLSLECTVEGTSNPNLYWYRQAAGRGLQLLFYSVGIGQISSEVPQNLSASRPQDRQFILSSKKLLLSDSGFYLCAWSVTREAFFGQGTRLTVV.

The V and J genes are TRBV10-3 and TRBJ2-2; D could derive from TRBD1 or TRBD2 (5 bases each). Trimming stripped 6 bases from V and 5 bases from J, with 10 bases between. CDR3 length equals 13 residues. Germline V gives CDR1 ENHRY, CDR2 SYGVKD. The CDR3 sequence is CAISVGETGELFF. CDR3 sequence (DNA): TGTGCCATCAGCGTAGGGGAGACCGGGGAGCTGTTTTTT.